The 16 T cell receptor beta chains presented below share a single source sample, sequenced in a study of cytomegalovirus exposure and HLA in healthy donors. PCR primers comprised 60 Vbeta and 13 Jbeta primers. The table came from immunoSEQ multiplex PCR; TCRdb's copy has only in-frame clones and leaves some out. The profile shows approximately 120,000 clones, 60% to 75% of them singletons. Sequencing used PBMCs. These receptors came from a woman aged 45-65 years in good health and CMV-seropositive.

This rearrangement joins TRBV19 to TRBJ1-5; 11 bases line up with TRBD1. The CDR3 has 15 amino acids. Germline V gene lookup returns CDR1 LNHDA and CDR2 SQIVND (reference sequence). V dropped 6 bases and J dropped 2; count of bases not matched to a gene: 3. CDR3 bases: TGTGCCAGTAGCGGACAGGGGGCCGGCAATCAGCCCCAGCATTTT. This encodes CASSGQGAGNQPQHF. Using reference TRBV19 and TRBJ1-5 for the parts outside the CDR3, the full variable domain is DGGITQSPKYLFRKEGQNVTLSCEQNLNHDAMYWYRQDPGQGLRLIYYSQIVNDFQKGDIAEGYSVSREKKESFPLTVTSAQKNPTAFYLCASSGQGAGNQPQHFGDGTRLSIL.

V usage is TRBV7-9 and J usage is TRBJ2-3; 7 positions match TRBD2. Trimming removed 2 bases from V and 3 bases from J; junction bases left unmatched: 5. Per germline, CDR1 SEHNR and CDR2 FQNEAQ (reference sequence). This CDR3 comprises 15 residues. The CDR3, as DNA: TGTGCCAGCAGCTTAATGGGGAGGGAAACAGATACGCAGTATTTT. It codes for CASSLMGRETDTQYF.

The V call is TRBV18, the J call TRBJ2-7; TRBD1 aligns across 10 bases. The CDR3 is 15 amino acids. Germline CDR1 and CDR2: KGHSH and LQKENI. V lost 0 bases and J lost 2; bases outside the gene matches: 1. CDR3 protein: CASSPPGTGAYEQYF. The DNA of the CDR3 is TGTGCCAGCTCACCACCCGGGACAGGGGCCTACGAGCAGTACTTC.

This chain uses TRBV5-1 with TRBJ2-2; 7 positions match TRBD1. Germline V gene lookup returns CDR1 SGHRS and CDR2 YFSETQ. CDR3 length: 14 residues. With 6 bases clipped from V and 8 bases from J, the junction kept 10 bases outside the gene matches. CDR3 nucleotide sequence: TGCGCCAGCAAGGGGACAGCCCCTCAAGGGGAGCTGTTTTTT. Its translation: CASKGTAPQGELFF.

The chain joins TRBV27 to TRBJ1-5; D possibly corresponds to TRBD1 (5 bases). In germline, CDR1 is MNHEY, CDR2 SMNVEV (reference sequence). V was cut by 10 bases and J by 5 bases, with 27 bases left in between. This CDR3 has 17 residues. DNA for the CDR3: TGTGCCACCCTCCCGAGCGGGACGGGGGTTGCGTATCAGCCCCAGCATTTT. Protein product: CATLPSGTGVAYQPQHF.

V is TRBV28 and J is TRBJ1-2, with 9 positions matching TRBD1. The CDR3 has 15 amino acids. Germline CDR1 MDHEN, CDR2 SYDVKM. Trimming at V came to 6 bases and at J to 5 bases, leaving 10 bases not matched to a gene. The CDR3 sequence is CASSPRTGAGYGYTF. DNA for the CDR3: TGTGCCAGCAGCCCTAGGACAGGGGCTGGGTATGGCTACACCTTC.

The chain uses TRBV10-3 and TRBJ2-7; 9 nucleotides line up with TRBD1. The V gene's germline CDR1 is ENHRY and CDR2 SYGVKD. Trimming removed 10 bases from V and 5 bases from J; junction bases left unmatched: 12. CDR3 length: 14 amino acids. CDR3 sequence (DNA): TGTGCCAGCCGGATCGGACAGGGGTCCGACGAGCAGTACTTC. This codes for CASRIGQGSDEQYF.

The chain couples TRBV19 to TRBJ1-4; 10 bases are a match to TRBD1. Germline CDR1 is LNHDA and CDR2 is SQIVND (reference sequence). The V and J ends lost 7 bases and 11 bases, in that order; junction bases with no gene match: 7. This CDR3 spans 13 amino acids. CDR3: CASTYDRGRKLFF. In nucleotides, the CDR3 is TGTGCCAGTACCTATGACAGGGGGCGGAAACTGTTTTTT.

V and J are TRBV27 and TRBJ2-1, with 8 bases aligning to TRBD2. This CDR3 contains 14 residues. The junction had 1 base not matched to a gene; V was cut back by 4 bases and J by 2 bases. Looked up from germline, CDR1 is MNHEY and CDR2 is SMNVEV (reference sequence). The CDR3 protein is CASSSGLAYNEQFF. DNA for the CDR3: TGTGCCAGCAGTTCGGGACTAGCCTACAATGAGCAGTTCTTC.

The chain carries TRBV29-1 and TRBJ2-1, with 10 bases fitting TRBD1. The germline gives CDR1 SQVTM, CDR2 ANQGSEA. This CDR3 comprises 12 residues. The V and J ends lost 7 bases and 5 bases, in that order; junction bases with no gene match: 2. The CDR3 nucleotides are TGCAGCGCAGGGACAGGGGACAATGAGCAGTTCTTC. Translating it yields CSAGTGDNEQFF.

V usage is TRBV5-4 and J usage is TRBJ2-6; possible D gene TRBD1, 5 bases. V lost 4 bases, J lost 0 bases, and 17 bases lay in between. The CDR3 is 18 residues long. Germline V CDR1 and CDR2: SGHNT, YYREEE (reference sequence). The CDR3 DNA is TGTGCCAGCAGCCCGATGGGGCAGGCGAGCTCTGGGGCCAACGTCCTGACTTTC. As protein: CASSPMGQASSGANVLTF.

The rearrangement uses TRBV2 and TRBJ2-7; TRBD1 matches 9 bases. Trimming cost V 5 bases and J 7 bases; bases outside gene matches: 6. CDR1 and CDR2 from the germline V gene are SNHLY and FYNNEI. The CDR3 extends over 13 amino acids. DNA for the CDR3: TGTGCCAGCAGTCGGGACAGGGTTTGGGAGCAGTACTTC. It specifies CASSRDRVWEQYF.

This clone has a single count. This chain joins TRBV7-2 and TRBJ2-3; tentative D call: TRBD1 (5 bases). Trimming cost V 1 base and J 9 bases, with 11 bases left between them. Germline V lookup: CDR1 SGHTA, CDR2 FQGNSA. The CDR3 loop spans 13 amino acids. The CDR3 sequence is CASSLEGIVTQYF. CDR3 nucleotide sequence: TGTGCCAGCAGCTTAGAGGGGATCGTCACGCAGTATTTT.

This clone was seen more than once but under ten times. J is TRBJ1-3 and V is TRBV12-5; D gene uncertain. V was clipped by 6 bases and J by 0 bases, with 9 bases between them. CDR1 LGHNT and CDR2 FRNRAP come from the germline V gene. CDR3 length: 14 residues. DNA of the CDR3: TGTGCTAGTGGAATACAGTTCTCTGGAAACACCATATATTTT. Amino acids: CASGIQFSGNTIYF.

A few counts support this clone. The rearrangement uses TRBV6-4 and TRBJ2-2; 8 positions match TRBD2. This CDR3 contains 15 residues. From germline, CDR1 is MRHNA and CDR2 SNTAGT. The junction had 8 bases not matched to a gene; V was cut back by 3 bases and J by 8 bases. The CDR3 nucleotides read TGTGCCAGCAGTGAGGCCGGGGGGGCACCGGGGGAGCTGTTTTTT. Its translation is CASSEAGGAPGELFF.

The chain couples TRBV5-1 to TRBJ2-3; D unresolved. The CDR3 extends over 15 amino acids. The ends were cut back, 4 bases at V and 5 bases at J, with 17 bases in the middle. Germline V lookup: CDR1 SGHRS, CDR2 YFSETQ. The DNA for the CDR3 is TGCGCCAGCAGCCTCCTATTGGAGTGGCAAGATACGCAGTATTTT. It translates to CASSLLLEWQDTQYF.